Given below is one TCR beta chain in context. Its target is not known. This specimen comes from a study of graft-versus-host responses after intestinal transplantation. Some clones are missing from TCRdb's copy, which holds only in-frame ones; the method was immunoSEQ multiplex PCR. The sample gives roughly 56,000 clones, under 95% of which show up once; roughly 2.8% is in the top ten. Trimming took 2 bases from V and 0 from J, leaving 14 bases between them. In germline, CDR1 is SGHVS, CDR2 FQNEAQ. The CDR3 has 16 amino acids. General study points: Allografts of one patient group, those with graft-donor T cell macrochimerism, had high graft-versus-host to host-versus-graft clonal ratios.

The origin of this receptor is a human patient who received an intestinal transplant, so some T cells may come from the graft donor. Sequences were derived from PBMCs, sampled around 120 days after intestinal transplantation. The chain recombines TRBV7-8 with TRBJ2-7, with D possibly TRBD1 on 5 matching bases. CDR3 amino acids: CASSLYGQGSSYEQYF. CDR3 DNA: TGTGCCAGCAGCTTATACGGCCAGGGAAGCTCCTACGAGCAGTACTTC. Full variable domain (outside the CDR3, taken from reference TRBV7-8 and TRBJ2-7): GAGVSQSPRYKVAKRGQDVALRCDPISGHVSLFWYQQALGQGPEFLTYFQNEAQLDKSGLPSDRFFAERPEGSVSTLKIQRTQQEDSAVYLCASSLYGQGSSYEQYFGPGTRLTVT.